At least ten counts were recorded for the clone carrying this T cell receptor beta chain. This entry comes from a study of T cells after yellow fever vaccination. The CDR3 contains 14 residues. CDR1 is LGHDT, CDR2 YNNKEL, per germline (reference sequence). V was shortened by 0 bases and J by 3 bases, with 7 bases between the two germline ends. TCRdb ran MiXCR on the 5' RACE reads and lists one entry per CDR3 protein. This sample has over 25,000 distinct CDR3 sequences, with about 10% found just once. This receptor was identified in a man between 18 and 29 years old who received the YFV17D yellow fever vaccine. Sequencing was performed on PBMCs, either bulk or a sorted T-cell subset (CD4+, CD8+, memory, or dextramer-sorted; not recorded which), taken around 15 days after the first yellow fever vaccination. The chain couples TRBV3-1 to TRBJ2-3, with D unresolved. The CDR3 nucleotides read TGTGCCAGCAGCCAAGACGGCGGAACAGATACGCAGTATTTT. This encodes CASSQDGGTDTQYF.